The rows below give T cell receptor beta chains drawn from one sample of a study of PD-1 blockade in classical Hodgkin lymphoma. The method was immunoSEQ multiplex PCR; TCRdb's version includes in-frame clones alone and lacks a portion of them. The table records some 28,000 clones, 80% to 90% of them present only once. Sequencing was done on a sample of CD4+ T cells from blood. These receptors were obtained from a human donor with classical Hodgkin lymphoma. Each CDR3 is given without its conserved first and last residue. The D gene is left open where the match is weak. Part of the rows lack a size; the others show once, few, many or a class for expanded clones.

V gene,clone size,D gene,J gene,CDR3 protein
TRBV6-6,few,.,TRBJ2-5,ASSYAGEAQETQY
TRBV27,.,.,TRBJ1-1,ASRRGGLNTEAF
TRBV5-4,.,.,TRBJ2-1,ASSLGLVPSYNEQF
TRBV28,.,.,TRBJ1-5,ASRSNDPADQPQH
TRBV7-9,.,.,TRBJ1-2,ASSLGSYGGYT
TRBV7-2,.,.,TRBJ2-2,ASSLNAGPGELF
TRBV25-1,.,.,TRBJ2-7,ASTPDQWGDEQY
TRBV7-8,.,.,TRBJ2-7,ASRETGSSKY
TRBV28,once,.,TRBJ2-1,ASSFGGAYNEQF
TRBV29-1,.,.,TRBJ1-2,SVEIRTGYT